This TCR beta chain was sequenced during a study of T-cell reconstitution after alpha-beta-depleted transplantation in children. This clonotype was picked up many times. For TCRbeta, the library was prepared with unique molecular identifiers. TCRdb called the PCR reads again in MiXCR, with one record for every CDR3 protein. Of about 250,000 distinct CDR3 sequences detected, roughly a quarter appear once; the ten largest clones hold around 4.8%. CDR3 length: 13 residues. V shed 3 bases, J shed 4 bases, and the junction held 0 bases outside the gene matches. CDR1 is SEHNR and CDR2 is FQNEAQ in the germline V gene (reference sequence).

Specimen: PBMCs, mostly from graft donor cells, collected 360 days after TCRalphabeta/CD19-depleted stem cell transplant. The TCR was taken from a female patient aged 2-10 years who had a stem cell transplant for congenital amegakaryocytic thrombocytopenia, so the T cells may come from the graft donor. The rearrangement links TRBV7-9 to TRBJ2-5; 9 positions agree with TRBD1. This CDR3 reads CASSLDRGETQYF. The DNA of the CDR3 is TGTGCCAGCAGCTTGGACAGGGGAGAGACCCAGTACTTC.